The text below deals with one T cell receptor (beta chain). The antigen is not known. The CDR3 has 16 residues. Germline loops: CDR1 SGHRS, CDR2 YFSETQ. J was trimmed by 4 bases and V by 4 bases; bases with no gene match: 8. The data belong to a study of T cells after yellow fever vaccination. Points from the study as a whole: Contamination of FACS-sorted repertoires by abundant clonotypes from the bulk population could occur.

TCRdb used MiXCR to reprocess the 5' RACE reads, holding one entry per CDR3 protein. This table has a few hundred thousand distinct CDR3 sequences, around 7% appearing once. The sequence came from a man between 18 and 29 years old who received the YFV17D yellow fever vaccine. V and J are TRBV5-1 and TRBJ2-5, with 12 bases identical to TRBD2. The sample was PBMCs, taken roughly seven weeks after the first yellow fever vaccination. In nucleotides, the CDR3 is TGCGCCAGCAGCGGAACTCTACTAGCGGGGGGAGAGACCCAGTACTTC. Its translation is CASSGTLLAGGETQYF.